This TCR beta chain was retrieved from a study of T cell clusters in autoimmune cytopenias. Study as a whole: Per sample, median TRB depth was approximately 52,000 reads, yielding a median roughly 2,200 distinct clonotypes. General study results and limits: Compared with active autoimmune hepatitis patients, healthy donors showed roughly 2.7-fold more exclusive TRB clusters.

TRB amplification used roughly 250 ng of peripheral blood genomic DNA. TRB was amplified by touch-down multiplex PCR, primer pools A and B combined. Reprocessing the multiplex PCR reads, TCRdb reports a single entry for every CDR3 protein and omits DNA. The table counts 8,500 to 14,000 distinct CDR3 sequences; approximately 21% lies in the top ten. In germline, CDR1 is MNHEY, CDR2 SVGAGI. The CDR3 is 17 residues long. A note on this clonotype: Its antigen is not known.

The same data also went into a second study, on T cell repertoires in aging, cancer and after chemotherapy. That paper states: Healthy donor repertoires were recorded over several months to years and showed clear clonal overlap. Across the chemotherapy interval, each cancer cohort showed higher median generation probability, suggesting thymic rebound.

Sequencing was performed on peripheral blood. The chain is built from TRBV6-5 and TRBJ2-2; the TRBD2 assignment by TCRdb is unverifiable without DNA. This TCR derives from a human donor in good health. The CDR3: CASSPTGTSGNTGELFF.